The 14 T cell receptor beta chains presented below share a single source sample, sequenced in a study of blood T cells in healthy people across ages. PCR was performed a second time for 7 to 11 cycles using a sample-barcoded 5' primer and a J-beta primer mix. From the 5' RACE reads, TCRdb called clonotypes with MiXCR, one entry per CDR3 protein. The table records 800,000 to 950,000 distinct CDR3 sequences, 25% to 30% of them present only once. The sample also formed part of further work on T cells of mothers and their children.

Sequences were obtained from blood. Receptors originate from a woman aged 40 to 50 in good health.

The chain is built from TRBV7-2 and TRBJ1-4; D possibly corresponds to TRBD1 (5 bases). There are 16 residues in the CDR3. Germline values: CDR1 SGHTA, CDR2 FQGNSA. Between the trimmed V and J ends, which lost 5 bases and 1 base, there was a span of 14 bases. CDR3 DNA: TGTGCCAGCAGCACGGGCCAGGGACTAACTAATGAAAAACTGTTTTTT. The encoded protein is CASSTGQGLTNEKLFF.

The chain links TRBV5-1 to TRBJ1-1; D gene ambiguous. Germline assignment: CDR1 SGHRS and CDR2 YFSETQ. The CDR3 has 12 amino acids. V shed 3 bases and J shed 6 bases, with 9 bases lying between them. The CDR3 nucleotides read TGCGCCAGCAGCTCTGGCCGCTCTGAAGCTTTCTTT. Translation gives CASSSGRSEAFF.

As regards this clonotype: This may be a read error, as it is one base from a much larger clone. The chain carries TRBV12-3 or TRBV12-4 and TRBJ2-6; 11 positions match TRBD1. The ends lost 6 bases at V and 6 bases at J; junction bases unmatched: 13. The CDR3 contains 18 residues. CDR3 amino acids: CASRPGQGAPSEANVLTF. The CDR3 nucleotides are TGTGCCAGCAGACCTGGACAGGGGGCCCCCTCAGAGGCCAACGTCCTGACTTTC.

This clonotype was seen a few times. J is TRBJ2-7 and V is TRBV7-9, with D unresolved. This CDR3 has 12 residues. Looked up from germline, CDR1 is SEHNR and CDR2 is FQNEAQ (reference sequence). V shed 4 bases and J shed 3 bases, with 7 bases lying between them. CDR3 in amino acids: CASSSHGYEQYF. The CDR3 nucleotides read TGTGCCAGCAGCTCCCACGGCTACGAGCAGTACTTC.

V is TRBV5-1 and J is TRBJ2-1, with 12 bases that match TRBD2. V shed 4 bases, J shed 5 bases, and the junction held 4 bases outside the gene matches. Germline values: CDR1 SGHRS, CDR2 YFSETQ. This CDR3 has 15 residues. The CDR3 spells CASSLRTSGNNEQFF. CDR3 sequence (DNA): TGCGCCAGCAGCCTACGGACTAGCGGGAACAATGAGCAGTTCTTC.

Concerning this clonotype itself: A much larger clone differs by one base, so this may be a read error. V gene TRBV28 combines with J gene TRBJ2-3, with 8 bases matching TRBD2. CDR1 is MDHEN, CDR2 SYDVKM, per germline. V was clipped by 6 bases and J by 2 bases; unmatched bases: 7. There are 15 residues in the CDR3. The CDR3 sequence is CASRLAGRPTDTQYF. CDR3 sequence (DNA): TGTGCCAGCAGATTAGCGGGGAGGCCCACAGATACGCAGTATTTT.

This clonotype came up many times. This sequence joins TRBV7-3 and TRBJ2-3, with D possibly being TRBD1 (6 bases). V lost 4 bases and J 0 bases, leaving 14 bases between the germline ends. This CDR3 contains 16 residues. Germline CDR1 is SGHTA and CDR2 is FQGTGA. The CDR3 DNA follows: TGTGCCAGCAGCTATCATTCAACAGGGAGCACAGATACGCAGTATTTT. It yields the protein CASSYHSTGSTDTQYF.

The chain recombines TRBV7-9 with TRBJ2-1; 11 positions agree with TRBD2. The CDR3 runs 15 residues. V shed 6 bases, J shed 6 bases, and the junction held 7 bases outside the gene matches. CDR1 and CDR2 from the germline V gene are SEHNR and FQNEAQ (reference sequence). CDR3 residues: CASSSLAGGSNEQFF. The CDR3 region has the DNA TGTGCCAGCAGTTCTCTAGCGGGGGGCTCCAATGAGCAGTTCTTC.

This clonotype turned up a few times. The chain uses TRBV6-6 and TRBJ1-1, with D possibly being TRBD1 (6 bases). Germline loops: CDR1 MNHNY, CDR2 SVGAGI (reference sequence). Trimming shortened V by 0 bases and J by 4 bases, and 18 bases separated the two germline ends. The CDR3 consists of 17 residues. CDR3 in amino acids: CASSYSGGGTRPTEAFF. The CDR3 DNA reads as TGTGCCAGCAGTTACTCGGGGGGGGGCACTAGACCCACTGAAGCTTTCTTT.

This clonotype was found a few times. The rearrangement links TRBV7-2 to TRBJ2-7, with D possibly called TRBD1 or TRBD2 (6 bases each). CDR3 length: 16 residues. In germline, CDR1 is SGHTA, CDR2 FQGNSA. Trimming removed 1 base from V and 0 bases from J, with 13 bases in between. CDR3 amino acids: CASSLGPGGRSYEQYF. The CDR3 DNA reads TGTGCCAGCAGCTTAGGGCCCGGGGGCCGCTCCTACGAGCAGTACTTC. Full variable domain (rest looked up from reference TRBV7-2 and TRBJ2-7): GAGVSQSPSNKVTEKGKDVELRCDPISGHTALYWYRQSLGQGLEFLIYFQGNSAPDKSGLPSDRFSAERTGGSVSTLTIQRTQQEDSAVYLCASSLGPGGRSYEQYFGPGTRLTVT.

The chain links TRBV6-6 to TRBJ2-1; TRBD2 matches 10 bases. The trim removed 7 bases at V and 8 bases at J, leaving 5 bases unmatched. The CDR3 covers 13 residues. Germline CDR1 is MNHNY and CDR2 is SVGAGI (reference sequence). CDR3 sequence (DNA): TGTGCCAGCAAGCGGGGGGGAGGGGATGAGCAGTTCTTC. Translated: CASKRGGGDEQFF.

This clonotype turned up a few times. The chain is built from TRBV27 and TRBJ2-3; TRBD2 agrees at 11 bases. The germline gives CDR1 MNHEY, CDR2 SMNVEV (reference sequence). V was clipped by 8 bases and J by 3 bases; unmatched bases: 4. This CDR3 is 14 amino acids long. The CDR3 nucleotides are TGTGCCAGCGCGCTAGCGGGAGGTACAGATACGCAGTATTTT. Residues: CASALAGGTDTQYF.

With respect to this clonotype: One base away lies a much larger clone, so this may be a sequencing read error. The V call is TRBV28, the J call TRBJ2-5; 13 nucleotides agree with TRBD2. The J segment lost 11 bases and the V segment lost 7 bases, leaving 16 bases of the junction unmatched. Germline CDR1 and CDR2: MDHEN and SYDVKM. The CDR3 length is 16 residues. The CDR3 protein is CASTTGTSGEDNEQYF. DNA for the CDR3: TGTGCCAGCACTACCGGGACTAGCGGGGAGGACAATGAGCAGTACTTC.

With respect to this clonotype: With a much larger clone just one base away, this may be a read error. CDR3 nucleotides: TGTGCCAGCAGTTCGGGTTATTCCTACAATGAGCAGTTCTTC. Protein sequence: CASSSGYSYNEQFF. This chain joins TRBV27 and TRBJ2-1, with D unresolved. Germline CDR1 reads MNHEY; CDR2 reads SMNVEV (reference sequence). The CDR3 extends over 14 amino acids. Trimming shortened V by 4 bases and J by 1 base, and 8 bases separated the two germline ends.